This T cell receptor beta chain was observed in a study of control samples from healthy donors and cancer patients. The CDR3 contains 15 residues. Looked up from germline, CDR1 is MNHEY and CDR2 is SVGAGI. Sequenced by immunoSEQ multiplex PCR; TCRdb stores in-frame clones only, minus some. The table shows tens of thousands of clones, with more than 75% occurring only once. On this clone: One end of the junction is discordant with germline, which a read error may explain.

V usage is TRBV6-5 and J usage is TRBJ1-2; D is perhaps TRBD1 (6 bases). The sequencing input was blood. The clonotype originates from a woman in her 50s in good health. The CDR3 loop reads CASSYSRGRDGGHTF. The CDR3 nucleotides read TGTGCCAGCAGTTATAGCAGGGGACGCGATGGTGGCCACACCTTC.